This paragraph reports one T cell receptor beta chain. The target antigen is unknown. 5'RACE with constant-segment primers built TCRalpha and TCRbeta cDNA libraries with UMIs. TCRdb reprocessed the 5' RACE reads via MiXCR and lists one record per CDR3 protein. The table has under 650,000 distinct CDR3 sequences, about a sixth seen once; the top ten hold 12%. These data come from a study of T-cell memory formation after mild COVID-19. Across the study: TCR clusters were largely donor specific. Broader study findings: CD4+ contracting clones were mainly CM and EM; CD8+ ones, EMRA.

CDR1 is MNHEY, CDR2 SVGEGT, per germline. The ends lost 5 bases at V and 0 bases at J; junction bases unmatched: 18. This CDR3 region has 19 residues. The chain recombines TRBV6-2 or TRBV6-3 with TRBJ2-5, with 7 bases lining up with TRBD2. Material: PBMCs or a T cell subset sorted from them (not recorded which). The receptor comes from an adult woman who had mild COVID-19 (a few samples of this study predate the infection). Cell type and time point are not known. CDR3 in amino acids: CASSNYALPGLPNQETQYF. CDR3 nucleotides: TGTGCCAGCAGTAATTACGCCCTCCCGGGACTACCTAACCAAGAGACCCAGTACTTC.